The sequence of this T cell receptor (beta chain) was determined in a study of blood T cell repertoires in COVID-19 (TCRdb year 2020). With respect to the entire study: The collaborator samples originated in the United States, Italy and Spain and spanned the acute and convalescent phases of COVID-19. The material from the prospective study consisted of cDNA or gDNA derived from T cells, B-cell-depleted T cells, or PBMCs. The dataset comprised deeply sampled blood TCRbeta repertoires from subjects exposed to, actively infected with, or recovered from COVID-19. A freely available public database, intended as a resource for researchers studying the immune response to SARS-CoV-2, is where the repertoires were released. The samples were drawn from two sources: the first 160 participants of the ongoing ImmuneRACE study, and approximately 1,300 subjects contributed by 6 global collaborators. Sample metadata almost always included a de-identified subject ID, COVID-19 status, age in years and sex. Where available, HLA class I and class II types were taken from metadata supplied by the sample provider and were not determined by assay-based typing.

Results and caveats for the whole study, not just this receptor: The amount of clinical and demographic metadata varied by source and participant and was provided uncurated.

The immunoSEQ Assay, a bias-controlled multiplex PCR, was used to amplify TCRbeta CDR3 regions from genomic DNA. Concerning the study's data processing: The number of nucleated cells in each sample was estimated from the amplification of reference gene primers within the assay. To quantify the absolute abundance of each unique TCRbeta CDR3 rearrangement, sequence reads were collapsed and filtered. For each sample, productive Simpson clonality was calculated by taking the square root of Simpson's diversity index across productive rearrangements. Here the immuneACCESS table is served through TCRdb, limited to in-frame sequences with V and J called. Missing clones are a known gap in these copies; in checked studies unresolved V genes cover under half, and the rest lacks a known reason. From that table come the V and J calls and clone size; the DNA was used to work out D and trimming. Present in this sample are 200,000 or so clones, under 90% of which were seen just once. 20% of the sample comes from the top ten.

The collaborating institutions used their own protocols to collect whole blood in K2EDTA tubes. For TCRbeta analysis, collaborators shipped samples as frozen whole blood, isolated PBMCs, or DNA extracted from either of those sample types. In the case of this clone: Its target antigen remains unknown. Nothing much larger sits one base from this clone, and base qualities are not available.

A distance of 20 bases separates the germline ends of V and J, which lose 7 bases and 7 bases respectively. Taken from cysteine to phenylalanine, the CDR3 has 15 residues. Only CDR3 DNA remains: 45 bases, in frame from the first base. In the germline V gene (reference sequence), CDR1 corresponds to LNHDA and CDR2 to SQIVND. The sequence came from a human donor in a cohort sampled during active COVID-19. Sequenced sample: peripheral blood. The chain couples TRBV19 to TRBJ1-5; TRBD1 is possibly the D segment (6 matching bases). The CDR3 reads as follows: CASTKGTTGGQPQHF. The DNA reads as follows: TGTGCCAGTACTAAGGGGACAACGGGAGGCCAGCCCCAGCATTTT.